The 9 T cell receptor beta chains below were found in one sample sequenced in a study of shared clonotypes between healthy human individuals (dated by TCRdb to between 2020 and 2021). Receptor amplification or capture employed the immunoSEQ multiplex PCR assay. TCRdb provides this immuneACCESS table in a form limited to in-frame rearrangements. Some clones are lacking; in checked studies, under half of them reflect an unresolved V gene, and why the rest are absent is not known. This sample has about 770,000 clones in its table, and over 60% of those were observed once. The ten largest account for around 1.7% of the sample. Sequenced material: memory CD4+ T cells sorted from blood. This specimen's cell subset or site label, per the study, means: CD45RA-negative fraction. The origin of the receptors is a woman aged 25 to 39 in good health.

This clone was found a few times. Additional DNA sequences in this sample encode the identical CDR3. J is TRBJ2-1 and V is TRBV7-2; D is unclear. The CDR3 length is 14 residues. CDR1 SGHTA and CDR2 FQGNSA come from the germline V gene. Trimming shortened V by 3 bases and J by 0 bases, and 6 bases separated the two germline ends. CDR3 sequence (DNA): TGTGCCAGCAGCTTGGATAGCTCCTACAATGAGCAGTTCTTC. Protein sequence: CASSLDSSYNEQFF.

The table lists this clone with a few counts. This chain links TRBV5-8 with TRBJ2-7; the D is unclear. The CDR3 extends over 12 amino acids. CDR1 is SGHTS, CDR2 YDEGEE, per germline. Deletions cut 4 bases from V and 0 bases from J, with 5 bases between. The CDR3, as DNA: TGTGCCAGCAGCCCCAGCTCCTACGAGCAGTACTTC. It is translated as CASSPSSYEQYF.

This clone occurred a few times. V usage is TRBV7-9 and J usage is TRBJ2-5; 7 bases line up with TRBD1. The junction had 7 bases not matched to a gene; V was cut back by 5 bases and J by 1 base. This CDR3 region has 15 residues. CDR1 is SEHNR and CDR2 is FQNEAQ in the germline V gene (reference sequence). The CDR3 region is CASSPGGQSQETQYF. CDR3 coding DNA: TGTGCCAGCAGCCCAGGGGGACAGAGCCAAGAGACCCAGTACTTC.

The chain recombines TRBV2 with TRBJ2-2, with a tentative D call TRBD1 (5 bases). V shed 8 bases and J shed 2 bases, with 12 bases lying between them. Per germline, CDR1 SNHLY and CDR2 FYNNEI. The CDR3 spans 14 residues. This CDR3 is CASHRQINTGELFF. CDR3 coding DNA: TGTGCCAGCCACCGACAGATTAACACCGGGGAGCTGTTTTTT.

This chain links TRBV7-9 with TRBJ1-1; D remains ambiguous. Germline V gene sequence: CDR1 SEHNR, CDR2 FQNEAQ (reference sequence). V lost 1 base and J lost 4, with 4 bases in between. This CDR3 contains 12 residues. The CDR3 is CASSLVSTEAFF. CDR3 nucleotide sequence: TGTGCCAGCAGCTTAGTCAGCACTGAAGCTTTCTTT.

V and J are TRBV5-8 and TRBJ2-3, with no clear D. Germline-derived CDR1 and CDR2 are SGHTS and YDEGEE. The ends were cut back, 1 base at V and 3 bases at J, with 12 bases in the middle. This CDR3 is built from 15 residues. The CDR3 bases are TGTGCCAGCAGCTTGCTACAGACCGAGACAGATACGCAGTATTTT. Translated: CASSLLQTETDTQYF.

The genes are TRBV6-5 and TRBJ2-2; TRBD2 agrees at 9 bases. The CDR3 sequence is 15 residues long. Germline-derived CDR1 and CDR2 are MNHEY and SVGAGI. V was pared by 6 bases and J by 4 bases, with 6 bases of the junction left unmatched. CDR3 sequence (DNA): TGTGCCAGCAGGACAAGACTAGCGGCCACCGGGGAGCTGTTTTTT. This sequence encodes CASRTRLAATGELFF.

This rearrangement joins TRBV5-1 to TRBJ2-2; D uncertain. CDR3 length equals 14 residues. With 4 bases removed from V and 2 bases from J, the gap between germline ends came to 9 bases. CDR1 is SGHRS and CDR2 is YFSETQ in the germline V gene. The CDR3 protein is CASSPPLNTGELFF. The CDR3 DNA is TGCGCCAGCAGCCCGCCCCTAAACACCGGGGAGCTGTTTTTT.

V and J are TRBV7-9 and TRBJ1-2; perhaps TRBD1 as D (6 bases). Germline V gene data show CDR1 as SEHNR and CDR2 as FQNEAQ (reference sequence). Trimming took off 5 bases at V and 5 bases at J, with 18 bases between the two ends. The CDR3 spans 15 residues. The CDR3 DNA reads as TGTGCCAGCAGCGATACAGGGTCCTCCGTTTATGGCTACACCTTC. The encoded protein is CASSDTGSSVYGYTF.